The present T cell receptor (beta chain) was sequenced within a study of Ad26.COV2.S vaccination and SARS-CoV-2 variants. The study, taken as a whole, reports: Breadth of non-spike TCRs did not differ between vaccinees and placebo recipients.

On this clone: Its antigen is still unknown.

TCRdb's copy holds only in-frame clones and misses some; the assay was immunoSEQ multiplex PCR. The sample records about 440,000 clones, about 92% being singletons. Germline V gene data show CDR1 as LGHNA and CDR2 as YSLEER. The CDR3 runs to 17 residues. J lost 4 bases, V lost 3 bases, and 10 bases had no gene match. Treatment: over 15 received Ad26.COV2.S at low or high dose, single or two shots; roughly five received placebo; per-sample allocation not given. Specimen acquisition occurred on day 63 following the initial vaccine or placebo injection. The material was peripheral blood, obtained in a trial of Ad26.COV2.S vaccine versus placebo. The clonotype was recovered from a person aged 18-65 years who received the Ad26.COV2.S COVID-19 vaccine or a placebo. The chain links TRBV4-3 to TRBJ2-1; 9 bases are shared with TRBD1. The CDR3 reads CASSHVQTGGQYNEQFF. CDR3 sequence (DNA): TGCGCCAGCAGCCATGTTCAGACAGGGGGTCAGTACAATGAGCAGTTCTTC.